One sample yielded the 8 T cell receptor beta chains listed below, sequenced in a study of CD8+ T cells in alopecia areata. Sample treatment: oral pan-JAK inhibitor, 5-10 mg twice daily. As the sequencing template, cDNA was produced by extracting RNA and reverse transcribing it. TCRdb's copy holds only in-frame clones and misses some; the assay was immunoSEQ multiplex PCR. Of around 180,000 clones listed, roughly 60% are singletons. Sequencing used CD4+ T cells sorted from blood, obtained at week 24, from a patient treated with tofacitinib. Receptors originate from a human donor with alopecia areata.

This clone was seen only a few times. Here the CDR3 reads CASSYGGLSSYEQYF. DNA for the CDR3: TGTGCCAGCAGTTACGGGGGACTTAGCTCCTACGAGCAGTACTTC. The chain joins TRBV6-5 to TRBJ2-7; possible D gene TRBD2, 6 bases. With 2 bases removed from V and 0 bases from J, the gap between germline ends came to 11 bases. The CDR3 contains 15 residues. The germline gives CDR1 MNHEY, CDR2 SVGAGI.

The chain joins TRBV30 to TRBJ1-2; TRBD1 matches at 7 bases. The CDR3 is 14 residues long. Germline V gene data show CDR1 as GTSNPN and CDR2 as SVGIG (reference sequence). V shed 0 bases, J shed 6 bases, and the junction held 7 bases outside the gene matches. CDR3: CAWSVNSGGNGYTF. The CDR3 nucleotides read TGTGCCTGGAGTGTAAATTCAGGGGGGAATGGCTACACCTTC. Filled out from reference TRBV30 and TRBJ1-2, the complete variable domain reads SQTIHQWPATLVQPVGSPLSLECTVEGTSNPNLYWYRQAAGRGLQLLFYSVGIGQISSEVPQNLSASRPQDRQFILSSKKLLLSDSGFYLCAWSVNSGGNGYTFGSGTRLTVV.

V gene TRBV9 combines with J gene TRBJ1-5; D not resolved. CDR1 is SGDLS and CDR2 is YYNGEE in the germline V gene. This CDR3 spans 14 amino acids. Deletions cut 0 bases from V and 1 base from J, with 5 bases between. CDR3 region: CASSVAGSNQPQHF. CDR3 nucleotide sequence: TGTGCCAGCAGCGTAGCTGGAAGCAATCAGCCCCAGCATTTT. Variable domain in full (rest from reference TRBV9 and TRBJ1-5): DSGVTQTPKHLITATGQRVTLRCSPRSGDLSVYWYQQSLDQGLQFLIQYYNGEERAKGNILERFSAQQFPDLHSELNLSSLELGDSALYFCASSVAGSNQPQHFGDGTRLSIL.

V gene TRBV20-1 combines with J gene TRBJ2-1; D remains unclear. Germline CDR1 is DFQATT and CDR2 is SNEGSKA (reference sequence). V dropped 0 bases and J dropped 13 bases, with 10 bases sitting between them. CDR3 size: 11 residues. In nucleotides, the CDR3 is TGCAGTGCTAGAGATCGTGACACTCAGTTCTTC. It codes for CSARDRDTQFF.

The chain employs TRBV5-4 and TRBJ2-7, with D maybe TRBD1 (6 bases). This CDR3 is 15 amino acids long. The V gene's germline CDR1 is SGHNT and CDR2 YYREEE (reference sequence). The V end was cut by 2 bases, the J end by 1 base, with 13 bases between. The CDR3 nucleotides read TGTGCCAGCAGCTTAGATCGGGACAAGTCCTACGAGCAGTACTTC. Its protein product is CASSLDRDKSYEQYF. Using reference TRBV5-4 and TRBJ2-7 for the parts outside the CDR3, the full variable domain is ETGVTQSPTHLIKTRGQQVTLRCSSQSGHNTVSWYQQALGQGPQFIFQYYREEENGRGNFPPRFSGLQFPNYSSELNVNALELDDSALYLCASSLDRDKSYEQYFGPGTRLTVT.

The V and J genes are TRBV5-1 and TRBJ2-7; D is perhaps TRBD1 (5 bases). Per the germline V gene, CDR1 is SGHRS and CDR2 is YFSETQ. Trimming stripped 4 bases from V and 0 bases from J, with 11 bases between. This CDR3 region has 14 residues. The CDR3 region has the DNA TGCGCCAGCAGCAGCACAGGAAGCTCCTACGAGCAGTACTTC. Residues: CASSSTGSSYEQYF.

This chain joins TRBV14 and TRBJ2-1; D might be TRBD1 (6 bases). This CDR3 spans 16 amino acids. V shed 5 bases and J shed 5 bases, with 19 bases lying between them. From germline, CDR1 is SGHDN and CDR2 FVKESK. CDR3 loop: CASSLRQGYLNNEQFF. The CDR3 DNA reads TGTGCCAGCAGCTTACGCCAGGGGTATCTGAACAATGAGCAGTTCTTC.

This chain links TRBV7-3 with TRBJ2-7; TRBD1 or TRBD2 may be the D gene (5 bases each). Germline CDR1 SGHTA, CDR2 FQGTGA. V dropped 2 bases and J dropped 7 bases, with 12 bases sitting between them. The CDR3 runs 13 residues. The CDR3 nucleotides are TGTGCCAGCAGCTTAGGGACGCCGGAGGAGCAGTACTTC. Protein: CASSLGTPEEQYF.